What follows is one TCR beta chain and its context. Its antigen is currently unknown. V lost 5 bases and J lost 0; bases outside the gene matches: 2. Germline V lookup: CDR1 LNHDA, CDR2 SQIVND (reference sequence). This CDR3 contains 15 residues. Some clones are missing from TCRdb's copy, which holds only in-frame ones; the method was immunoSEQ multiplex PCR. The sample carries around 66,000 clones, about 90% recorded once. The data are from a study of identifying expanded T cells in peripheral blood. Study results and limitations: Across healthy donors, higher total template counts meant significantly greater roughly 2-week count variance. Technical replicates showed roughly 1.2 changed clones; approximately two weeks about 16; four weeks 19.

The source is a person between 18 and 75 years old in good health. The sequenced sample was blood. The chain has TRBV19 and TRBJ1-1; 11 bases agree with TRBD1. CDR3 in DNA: TGTGCCAGTAGTCGGGACAGGGGGATGAACACTGAAGCTTTCTTT. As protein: CASSRDRGMNTEAFF.